The present T cell receptor beta chain was sequenced within a study of glioma-infiltrating T cells. Study-level points and caveats: Above-expected tissue-blood divergence occurred in all gliomas, most in low-grade ones. Only very few CDR3 sequences appeared in both tissue and blood.

This clonotype was recorded at least ten times. Its antigen is unidentified. The iRepertoire nested amplicon-rescue multiplex PCR amplified TCR alpha and beta CDR3s from RNA. Input was about 85-450 ng of tissue mRNA or PBMC total RNA. TCRdb re-analysed the multiplex PCR reads in MiXCR, keeping a single row per CDR3 protein. The table shows about 180,000 distinct CDR3 sequences, with more than 35% occurring only once. The ends were cut back, 3 bases at V and 4 bases at J, with 10 bases in the middle. This CDR3 region has 13 residues. Germline V lookup: CDR1 DFQATT, CDR2 SNEGSKA (reference sequence). This clonotype was sampled from a human donor with low-grade glioma or glioblastoma, undergoing nonglioma brain surgery, or in good health (not recorded which). The sample taken for sequencing was glioma tissue, nonneoplastic brain tissue, or PBMCs (not recorded which). The chain has TRBV20-1 and TRBJ1-5, with D unresolved. CDR3 residues: CSASIRLNQPQHF. The CDR3 bases are TGCAGTGCTAGCATACGGCTTAATCAGCCCCAGCATTTT.